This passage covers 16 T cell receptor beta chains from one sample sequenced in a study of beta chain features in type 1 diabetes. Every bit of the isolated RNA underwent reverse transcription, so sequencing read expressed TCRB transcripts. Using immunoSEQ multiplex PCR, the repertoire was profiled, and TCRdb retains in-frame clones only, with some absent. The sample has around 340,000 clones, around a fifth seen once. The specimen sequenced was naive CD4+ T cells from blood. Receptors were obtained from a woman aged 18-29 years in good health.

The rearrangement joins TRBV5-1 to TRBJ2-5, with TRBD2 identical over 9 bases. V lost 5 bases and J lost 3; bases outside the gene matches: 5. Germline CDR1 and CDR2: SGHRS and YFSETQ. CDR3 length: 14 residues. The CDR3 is CASRTSGREETQYF. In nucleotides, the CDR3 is TGCGCCAGCAGGACTAGCGGACGCGAAGAGACCCAGTACTTC.

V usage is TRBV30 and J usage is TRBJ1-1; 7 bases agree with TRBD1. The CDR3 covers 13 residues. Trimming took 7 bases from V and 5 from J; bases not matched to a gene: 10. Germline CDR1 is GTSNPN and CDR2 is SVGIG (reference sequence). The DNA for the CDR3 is TGTGCCTTAACCCCCGGGACAGATACTGAAGCTTTCTTT. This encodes CALTPGTDTEAFF.

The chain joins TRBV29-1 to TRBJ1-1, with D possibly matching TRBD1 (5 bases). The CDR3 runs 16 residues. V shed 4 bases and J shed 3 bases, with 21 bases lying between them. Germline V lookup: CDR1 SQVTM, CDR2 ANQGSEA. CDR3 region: CSVVGRRGGMDTEAFF. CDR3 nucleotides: TGCAGCGTTGTAGGTAGGCGGGGGGGAATGGACACTGAAGCTTTCTTT.

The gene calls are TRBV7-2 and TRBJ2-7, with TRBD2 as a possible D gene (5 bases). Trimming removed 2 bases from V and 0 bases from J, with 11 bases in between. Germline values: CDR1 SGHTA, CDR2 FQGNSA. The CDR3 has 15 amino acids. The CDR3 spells CASSLMVALSYEQYF. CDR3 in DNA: TGTGCCAGCAGCTTAATGGTAGCGCTCTCCTACGAGCAGTACTTC.

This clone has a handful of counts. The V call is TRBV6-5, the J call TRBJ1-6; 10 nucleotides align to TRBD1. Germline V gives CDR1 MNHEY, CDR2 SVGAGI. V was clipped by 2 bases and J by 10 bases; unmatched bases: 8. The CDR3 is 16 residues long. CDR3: CASSYALGQGESPLHF. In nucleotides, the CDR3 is TGTGCCAGCAGTTACGCGCTTGGACAGGGGGAATCACCCCTCCACTTT.

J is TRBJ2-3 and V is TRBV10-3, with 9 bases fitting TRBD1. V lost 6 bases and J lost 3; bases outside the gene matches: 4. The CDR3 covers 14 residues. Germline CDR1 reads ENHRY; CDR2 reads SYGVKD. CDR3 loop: CAISRQGGTDTQYF. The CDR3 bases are TGTGCCATCAGCCGACAGGGGGGGACAGATACGCAGTATTTT.

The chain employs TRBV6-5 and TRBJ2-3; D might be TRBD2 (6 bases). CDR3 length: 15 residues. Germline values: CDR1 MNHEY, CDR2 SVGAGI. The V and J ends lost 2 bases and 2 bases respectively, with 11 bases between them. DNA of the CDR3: TGTGCCAGCAGTTACCGTGGGACTCCCACAGATACGCAGTATTTT. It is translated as CASSYRGTPTDTQYF.

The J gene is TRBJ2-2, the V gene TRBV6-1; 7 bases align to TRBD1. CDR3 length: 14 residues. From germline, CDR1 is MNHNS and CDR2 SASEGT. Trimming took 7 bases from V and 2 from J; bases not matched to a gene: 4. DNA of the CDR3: TGTGCCAGCAACCGGGACAGAAACACCGGGGAGCTGTTTTTT. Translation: CASNRDRNTGELFF.

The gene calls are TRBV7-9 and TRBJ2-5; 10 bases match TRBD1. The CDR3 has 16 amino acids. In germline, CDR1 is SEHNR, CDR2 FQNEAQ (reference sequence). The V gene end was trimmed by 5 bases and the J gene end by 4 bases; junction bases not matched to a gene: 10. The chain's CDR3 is CASSGPTGGGTETQYF. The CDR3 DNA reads TGTGCCAGCAGCGGACCGACAGGGGGCGGCACAGAGACCCAGTACTTC.

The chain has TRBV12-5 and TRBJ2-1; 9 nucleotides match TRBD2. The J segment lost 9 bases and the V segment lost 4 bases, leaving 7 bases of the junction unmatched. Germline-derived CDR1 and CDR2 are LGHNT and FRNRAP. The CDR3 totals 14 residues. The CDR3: CASGSGTSWGEQFF. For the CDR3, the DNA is TGTGCTAGTGGTTCAGGGACTAGCTGGGGTGAGCAGTTCTTC. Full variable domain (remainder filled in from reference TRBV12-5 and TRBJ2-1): DARVTQTPRHKVTEMGQEVTMRCQPILGHNTVFWYRQTMMQGLELLAYFRNRAPLDDSGMPKDRFSAEMPDATLATLKIQPSEPRDSAVYFCASGSGTSWGEQFFGPGTRLTVL.

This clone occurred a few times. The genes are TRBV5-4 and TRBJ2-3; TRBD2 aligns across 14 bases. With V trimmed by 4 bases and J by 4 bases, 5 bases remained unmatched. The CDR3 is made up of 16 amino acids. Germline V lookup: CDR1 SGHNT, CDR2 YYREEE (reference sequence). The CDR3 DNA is TGTGCCAGCAGCCTACGGACTAGCGGGAGGTCAGATACGCAGTATTTT. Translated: CASSLRTSGRSDTQYF.

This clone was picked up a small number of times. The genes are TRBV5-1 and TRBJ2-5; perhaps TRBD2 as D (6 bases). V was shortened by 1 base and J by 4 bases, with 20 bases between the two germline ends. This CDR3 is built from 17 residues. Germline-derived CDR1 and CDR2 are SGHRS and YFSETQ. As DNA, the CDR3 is TGCGCCAGCAGCTTGAGAACTAGCCCAGGAGTCGGAGAGACCCAGTACTTC. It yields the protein CASSLRTSPGVGETQYF.

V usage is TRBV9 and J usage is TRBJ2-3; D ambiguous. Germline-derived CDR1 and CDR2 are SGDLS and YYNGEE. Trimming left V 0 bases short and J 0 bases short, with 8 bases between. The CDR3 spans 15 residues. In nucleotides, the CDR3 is TGTGCCAGCAGCGTAGGAGCTTCTAGCACAGATACGCAGTATTTT. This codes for CASSVGASSTDTQYF. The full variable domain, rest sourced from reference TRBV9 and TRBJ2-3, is DSGVTQTPKHLITATGQRVTLRCSPRSGDLSVYWYQQSLDQGLQFLIQYYNGEERAKGNILERFSAQQFPDLHSELNLSSLELGDSALYFCASSVGASSTDTQYFGPGTRLTVL.

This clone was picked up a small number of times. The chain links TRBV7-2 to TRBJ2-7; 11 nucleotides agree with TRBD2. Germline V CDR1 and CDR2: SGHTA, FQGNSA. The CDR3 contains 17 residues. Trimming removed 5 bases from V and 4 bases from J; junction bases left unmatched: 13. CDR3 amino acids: CASSGATSGGRRYEQYF. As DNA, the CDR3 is TGTGCCAGCAGCGGAGCAACTAGCGGGGGCCGTAGGTACGAGCAGTACTTC.

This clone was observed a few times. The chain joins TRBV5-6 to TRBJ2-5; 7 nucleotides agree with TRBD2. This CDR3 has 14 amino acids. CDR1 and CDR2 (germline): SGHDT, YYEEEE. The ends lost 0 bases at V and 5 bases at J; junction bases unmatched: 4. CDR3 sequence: CASSLGTREETQYF. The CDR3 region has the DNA TGTGCCAGCAGCTTGGGGACTAGGGAGGAGACCCAGTACTTC.

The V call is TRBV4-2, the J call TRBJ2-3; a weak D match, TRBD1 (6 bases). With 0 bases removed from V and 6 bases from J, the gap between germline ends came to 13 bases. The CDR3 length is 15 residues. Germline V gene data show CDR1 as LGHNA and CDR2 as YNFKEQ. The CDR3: CASSQDRGGWDTQYF. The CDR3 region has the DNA TGTGCCAGCAGCCAAGATAGAGGGGGATGGGATACGCAGTATTTT.